Listed below are T cell receptor beta chains from one sample, sequenced in a study of blood T cell repertoires in COVID-19. This table comes from immunoSEQ multiplex PCR, and its TCRdb copy is limited to in-frame clones, with some not included. Here the sample spans roughly 110,000 clones, just over 90% being singletons. The material sequenced was peripheral blood. The origin of the receptors is a woman aged 25 to 39 with acute or convalescent COVID-19. Each CDR3 is given with its conserved first and last residue. D genes are given only for firm matches. The listing skips clone size in some rows; elsewhere it reads once, few, many or a size class.

V: TRBV9; J: TRBJ2-6; length: 15; size: -; D: -; DNA: TGTGCCAGCAGCCCCTATGGCTCTGGGGCCAACGTCCTGACTTTC; CDR3: CASSPYGSGANVLTF
V: TRBV7-9; J: TRBJ2-3; length: 15; size: -; D: -; DNA: TGTGCCAGCAGCTTAAATTACGTCTACACAGATACGCAGTATTTT; CDR3: CASSLNYVYTDTQYF
V: TRBV11-3; J: TRBJ1-3; length: 14; size: -; D: -; DNA: TGTGCCAGCAGCTTAGAAGAGTCTGGAAACACCATATATTTT; CDR3: CASSLEESGNTIYF
V: TRBV28; J: TRBJ1-4; length: 16; size: -; D: -; DNA: TGTGCCAGCAGCCGGACAGCACCTGCAACTAATGAAAAACTGTTTTTT; CDR3: CASSRTAPATNEKLFF
V: TRBV24-1; J: TRBJ2-7; length: 17; size: once; D: -; DNA: TGTGCCACCAGTGATTCCCGGACGAGGGAAAACCTTTACGAGCAGTACTTC; CDR3: CATSDSRTRENLYEQYF
V: TRBV5-1; J: TRBJ2-1; length: 14; size: -; D: TRBD1; DNA: TGCGCCAGCAGCGCAGGACAGGACCACAATGAGCAGTTCTTC; CDR3: CASSAGQDHNEQFF
V: TRBV19; J: TRBJ1-4; length: 14; size: -; D: TRBD1; DNA: TGTGCCAGTAGTATGTACAGGGGTAATGAAAAACTGTTTTTT; CDR3: CASSMYRGNEKLFF
V: TRBV11-1; J: TRBJ2-3; length: 13; size: -; D: -; DNA: TGTGCCAGCAACGGGGAACCCACAGATACGCAGTATTTT; CDR3: CASNGEPTDTQYF
V: TRBV13; J: TRBJ1-6; length: 12; size: -; D: -; DNA: TGTGCCAGCAGCTTAGTTCTATCACCCCTCCACTTT; CDR3: CASSLVLSPLHF
V: TRBV19; J: TRBJ2-7; length: 21; size: -; D: TRBD2; DNA: TGTGCCAGTAGTTCCACACCAGGGGGAACCGGATTAGCGGGAGGTTTGGACGAGCAGTACTTC; CDR3: CASSSTPGGTGLAGGLDEQYF
V: TRBV27; J: TRBJ2-7; length: 14; size: -; D: -; DNA: TGTGCCAGCAGCCGGAGCGGGCCCCCCTACGAGCAGTACTTC; CDR3: CASSRSGPPYEQYF
V: TRBV29-1; J: TRBJ1-1; length: 12; size: -; D: -; DNA: TGCAGCGCTGGACAGCTGAACACTGAAGCTTTCTTT; CDR3: CSAGQLNTEAFF
V: TRBV28; J: TRBJ1-3; length: 15; size: -; D: -; DNA: TGTGCCAGCAGTTTATGGGGGGCTGATGGAAACACCATATATTTT; CDR3: CASSLWGADGNTIYF
V: TRBV14; J: TRBJ1-2; length: 15; size: -; D: -; DNA: TGTGCCAGCAGCCAAGATGCAGGGGCAGACTATGGCTACACCTTC; CDR3: CASSQDAGADYGYTF
V: TRBV9; J: TRBJ2-3; length: 17; size: -; D: TRBD2; DNA: TGTGCCAGCAGCGTAGCCGGGACTAGCGGGAGCACAGATACGCAGTATTTT; CDR3: CASSVAGTSGSTDTQYF
V: TRBV7-2; J: TRBJ1-1; length: 17; size: few; D: -; DNA: TGTGCCAGCAGCTGGCGGTCCGGCCGGAGCATGAACACTGAAGCTTTCTTT; CDR3: CASSWRSGRSMNTEAFF
V: TRBV30; J: TRBJ2-2; length: 15; size: -; D: TRBD1; DNA: TGTGCCTGGAGCGAGGGGGCGCGGAGAACCGGGGAGCTGTTTTTT; CDR3: CAWSEGARRTGELFF
V: TRBV10-3; J: TRBJ2-5; length: 13; size: -; D: TRBD1; DNA: TGTGCCATCAGTGGCACAGGGGTAGAGACCCAGTACTTC; CDR3: CAISGTGVETQYF
V: TRBV30; J: TRBJ1-4; length: 17; size: -; D: -; DNA: TGTGCCTGGAGTGGCGGATTCGGCGTTAAGGGGAATGAAAAACTGTTTTTT; CDR3: CAWSGGFGVKGNEKLFF
V: TRBV4-1; J: TRBJ2-7; length: 16; size: -; D: -; DNA: TGCGCCAGCAGCCAAGATCGCGTAGAGAGCTCCTACGAGCAGTACTTC; CDR3: CASSQDRVESSYEQYF
V: TRBV6-5; J: TRBJ2-2; length: 15; size: -; D: TRBD1; DNA: TGTGCCAGCAGTTCCGACAGGGGGCGTTTCGGGGAGCTGTTTTTT; CDR3: CASSSDRGRFGELFF
V: TRBV29-1; J: TRBJ1-4; length: 14; size: few; D: -; DNA: TGCAGCGCCCAGGACAGCGCAATAAATGAAAAACTGTTTTTT; CDR3: CSAQDSAINEKLFF